The sequence of this TCR beta chain was determined in a study of glioma-infiltrating T cells after dendritic cell vaccination. Study background: Dendritic cell vaccination trial patients had either newly diagnosed or recurrent glioblastoma.

Specified time point: after dendritic cell vaccination, including at tumor progression/relapse. Blood PBMC samples: pre-vaccination, two weeks post third vaccination, and at tumor progression. Sequenced by immunoSEQ multiplex PCR; TCRdb stores in-frame clones only, minus some. The repertoire has over 75,000 clones, roughly 77% of them found once; the top ten carry less than 2.5%. General study results and limits: No direct clonality-survival link was found; a diverse polyclonal response may matter.

There are a few counts of this clone. The antigen remains unidentified. Germline V lookup: CDR1 SGHAT, CDR2 FQNNGV. Trimming removed 3 bases at V and 1 base at J, with 18 bases between. This CDR3 is built from 17 residues. The sequence was collected from a human donor with glioblastoma. The sequencing here drew on blood, taken after dendritic cell vaccination. The chain combines TRBV11-2 with TRBJ1-1; TRBD1 might be the D (5 bases). The DNA for the CDR3 is TGTGCCAGCAGCTTTCGTGCGGGGGAAGGGGAGAACACTGAAGCTTTCTTT. Amino acid sequence: CASSFRAGEGENTEAFF.